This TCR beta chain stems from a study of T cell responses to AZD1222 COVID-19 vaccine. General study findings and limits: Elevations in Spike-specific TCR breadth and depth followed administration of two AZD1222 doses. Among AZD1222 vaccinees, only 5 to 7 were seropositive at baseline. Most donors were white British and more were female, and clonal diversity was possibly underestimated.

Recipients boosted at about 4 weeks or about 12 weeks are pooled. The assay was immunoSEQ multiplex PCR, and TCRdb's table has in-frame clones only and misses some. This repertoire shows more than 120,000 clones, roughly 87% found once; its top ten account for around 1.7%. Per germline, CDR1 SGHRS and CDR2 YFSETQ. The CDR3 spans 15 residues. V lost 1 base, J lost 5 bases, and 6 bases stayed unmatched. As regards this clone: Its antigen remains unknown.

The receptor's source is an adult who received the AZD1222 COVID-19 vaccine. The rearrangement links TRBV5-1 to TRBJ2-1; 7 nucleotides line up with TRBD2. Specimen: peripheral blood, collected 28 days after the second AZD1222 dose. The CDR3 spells CASSLLSGKHNEQFF. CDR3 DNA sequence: TGCGCCAGCAGCTTGTTAAGCGGGAAACACAATGAGCAGTTCTTC.